This is a list of T cell receptor beta chains from one sample in a study of CD8 T cells in ankylosing spondylitis. MiXCR was run by TCRdb on the 5' RACE reads, yielding one entry per CDR3 protein. The sample shows 700,000 to 1,000,000 distinct CDR3 sequences, roughly 10% of them seen only once. The sample consisted of blood, either unsorted or a sorted T cell fraction (not recorded which). The receptors come from a male donor with ankylosing spondylitis. CDR3s include the opening cysteine and the closing phenylalanine or tryptophan. The order of the fields is V gene, D gene, clone size, J gene, CDR3 protein, CDR3 DNA. A D gene is named only where the DNA matches it firmly. The size field is filled for only some rows; it gives once, few, many or a size class.

v_gene: TRBV20-1; d_gene: .; abundance: .; j_gene: TRBJ2-7; CDR3aa: CSTQRGFNYEQYF; CDR3nt: TGCAGCACACAGAGGGGCTTTAACTACGAGCAGTACTTC
v_gene: TRBV5-5; d_gene: .; abundance: few; j_gene: TRBJ2-1; CDR3aa: CASSSFGVHNEQFF; CDR3nt: TGTGCCAGCAGCTCTTTCGGGGTACACAATGAGCAGTTCTTC
v_gene: TRBV7-9; d_gene: .; abundance: few; j_gene: TRBJ1-6; CDR3aa: CASSRKRGTYNSPLHF; CDR3nt: TGTGCCAGCAGCCGTAAGCGGGGCACCTATAATTCACCCCTCCACTTT
v_gene: TRBV20-1; d_gene: .; abundance: many; j_gene: TRBJ2-3; CDR3aa: CSADKRAVDTQYF; CDR3nt: TGCAGTGCTGATAAGCGAGCGGTTGATACGCAGTATTTT
v_gene: TRBV5-1; d_gene: .; abundance: .; j_gene: TRBJ2-3; CDR3aa: CASSLQWPSTDTQYF; CDR3nt: TGCGCCAGCAGCTTGCAGTGGCCTAGCACAGATACGCAGTATTTT
v_gene: TRBV20-1; d_gene: .; abundance: .; j_gene: TRBJ1-1; CDR3aa: CSATLHGRGNTEAFF; CDR3nt: TGCAGTGCTACTCTCCATGGGAGGGGGAACACTGAAGCTTTCTTT
v_gene: TRBV29-1; d_gene: TRBD1; abundance: many; j_gene: TRBJ1-2; CDR3aa: CSVAGTGVRGYTF; CDR3nt: TGCAGCGTTGCCGGGACAGGGGTGCGTGGCTACACCTTC
v_gene: TRBV20-1; d_gene: TRBD2; abundance: .; j_gene: TRBJ2-3; CDR3aa: CSPLPGLARRTDTQYF; CDR3nt: TGCAGCCCTCTGCCGGGACTAGCGAGGAGGACAGATACGCAGTATTTT
v_gene: TRBV5-1; d_gene: .; abundance: .; j_gene: TRBJ1-1; CDR3aa: CASSQNPGGDTEAFF; CDR3nt: TGCGCCAGCAGCCAAAACCCAGGAGGGGACACTGAAGCTTTCTTT
v_gene: TRBV4-3; d_gene: .; abundance: .; j_gene: TRBJ2-3; CDR3aa: CASSQAPGSTDTQYF; CDR3nt: TGCGCCAGCAGCCAAGCCCCCGGTAGCACAGATACGCAGTATTTT
v_gene: TRBV20-1; d_gene: .; abundance: few; j_gene: TRBJ1-1; CDR3aa: CSAPERNTEAFF; CDR3nt: TGCAGTGCCCCGGAGCGGAACACTGAAGCTTTCTTT
v_gene: TRBV6-5; d_gene: TRBD1; abundance: few; j_gene: TRBJ2-7; CDR3aa: CASSSPVQGSYEQYF; CDR3nt: TGTGCCAGCAGTTCCCCAGTACAGGGGTCCTACGAGCAGTACTTC
v_gene: TRBV20-1; d_gene: .; abundance: few; j_gene: TRBJ1-4; CDR3aa: CSATVGALNEKLFF; CDR3nt: TGCAGTGCTACCGTAGGGGCCCTTAATGAAAAACTGTTTTTT
v_gene: TRBV29-1; d_gene: TRBD1; abundance: few; j_gene: TRBJ1-2; CDR3aa: CSVLIGGENGYTF; CDR3nt: TGCAGCGTTCTCATAGGGGGCGAGAATGGCTACACCTTC
v_gene: TRBV7-9; d_gene: .; abundance: few; j_gene: TRBJ2-5; CDR3aa: CASSLGSLARQETQYF; CDR3nt: TGTGCCAGCAGCTTAGGGAGTCTAGCGCGGCAAGAGACCCAGTACTTC
v_gene: TRBV5-1; d_gene: .; abundance: many; j_gene: TRBJ2-7; CDR3aa: CASSLTAFGSYEQYF; CDR3nt: TGCGCCAGCAGCTTGACGGCCTTTGGTTCCTACGAGCAGTACTTC
v_gene: TRBV12-3/TRBV12-4; d_gene: .; abundance: many; j_gene: TRBJ1-3; CDR3aa: CASSLVGAGNTIYF; CDR3nt: TGTGCCAGCAGTTTAGTCGGGGCTGGAAACACCATATATTTT
v_gene: TRBV20-1; d_gene: .; abundance: few; j_gene: TRBJ2-1; CDR3aa: CSARESPYNEQFF; CDR3nt: TGCAGTGCTAGAGAGTCGCCTTACAATGAGCAGTTCTTC
v_gene: TRBV7-9; d_gene: .; abundance: .; j_gene: TRBJ2-7; CDR3aa: CASSHGDVSSYEQYF; CDR3nt: TGTGCCAGCAGTCACGGGGACGTCTCCTCCTACGAGCAGTACTTC
v_gene: TRBV29-1; d_gene: TRBD2; abundance: few; j_gene: TRBJ2-3; CDR3aa: CSVPGASGATDTQYF; CDR3nt: TGCAGCGTCCCCGGGGCTAGCGGGGCCACAGATACGCAGTATTTT
v_gene: TRBV4-3; d_gene: TRBD2; abundance: .; j_gene: TRBJ2-7; CDR3aa: CASSRAASGISYEQYF; CDR3nt: TGCGCCAGCAGTCGCGCGGCTAGCGGGATCTCCTACGAGCAGTACTTC
v_gene: TRBV29-1; d_gene: .; abundance: many; j_gene: TRBJ1-2; CDR3aa: CSVSFITTYGYTF; CDR3nt: TGCAGCGTCTCTTTCATCACCACCTATGGCTACACCTTC
v_gene: TRBV7-2; d_gene: .; abundance: few; j_gene: TRBJ2-7; CDR3aa: CASSPRQGGVSYEQYF; CDR3nt: TGTGCCAGCAGCCCCCGACAGGGAGGGGTGTCCTACGAGCAGTACTTC
v_gene: TRBV27; d_gene: .; abundance: many; j_gene: TRBJ2-1; CDR3aa: CASSLGIVYNEQFF; CDR3nt: TGTGCCAGCAGTTTAGGTATAGTCTACAATGAGCAGTTCTTC
v_gene: TRBV5-1; d_gene: TRBD2; abundance: few; j_gene: TRBJ2-2; CDR3aa: CASSNLAGSFAGELFF; CDR3nt: TGCGCCAGCAGCAACTTAGCGGGAAGTTTCGCCGGGGAGCTGTTTTTT
v_gene: TRBV4-3; d_gene: .; abundance: .; j_gene: TRBJ2-7; CDR3aa: CASSQDLEIYEQYF; CDR3nt: TGCGCCAGCAGCCAAGATCTTGAGATCTACGAGCAGTACTTC
v_gene: TRBV20-1; d_gene: .; abundance: many; j_gene: TRBJ2-7; CDR3aa: CSARAGVSYEQYF; CDR3nt: TGCAGTGCTAGAGCGGGAGTGTCCTACGAGCAGTACTTC
v_gene: TRBV5-1; d_gene: .; abundance: few; j_gene: TRBJ1-1; CDR3aa: CASSLSVRTNTEAFF; CDR3nt: TGCGCCAGCAGCTTGTCAGTCAGGACGAACACTGAAGCTTTCTTT